The T cell receptor (beta chain) under discussion was sequenced for a study of T cell repertoires in cytomegalovirus infection. Overall study findings and caveats: Carriers of CMV and the relevant HLA type were discriminated by public TCR beta frequency. CMV-specific TCR beta clonotypes restricted by HLA-C were the ones dominating the ex vivo response.

CDR1 is ENHRY, CDR2 SYGVKD, per germline. V shed 9 bases and J shed 3 bases, with 21 bases lying between them. The CDR3 consists of 17 residues. Regarding this clonotype: The antigen is unknown.

TCRdb independently ran MiXCR on the reads; one entry per CDR3 protein. This sample carries around 190,000 distinct CDR3 sequences, 13% to 15% of them seen once, and the ten largest clones take 25% to 30%. Sequencing was done on a sample of PBMCs. The chain carries TRBV10-3 and TRBJ2-6; TRBD1 or TRBD2 may be the D gene (5 bases each). This TCR came from a human donor in good health (CMV status not recorded). Some clones in this sample may be carry-over from other donors' samples. CDR3 nucleotides: TGTGCCATACCCCGCCAGGGTTCCGGAGGTGGGGCCAACGTCCTGACTTTC. Its translation is CAIPRQGSGGGANVLTF.